The present entry profiles one T cell receptor (beta chain) with its context. The target antigen is unknown. These data belong to a study of T cell repertoires in cytomegalovirus infection. For the study at large: The authors relied on CMV epitopes, both recently identified HLA-C-restricted and well-studied HLA-B-restricted. Indications of both CMV infection and matching HLA type were provided by public TCR beta signatures.

Germline V gene lookup returns CDR1 SNHLY and CDR2 FYNNEI. CDR3 length equals 13 residues. Trimming took 10 bases from V and 2 from J; bases not matched to a gene: 4. TCRdb redid the calling of the reads with MiXCR, one entry per CDR3 protein. In the table there are some 700,000 distinct CDR3 sequences, 33% of which are singletons. Study-wide findings and caveats: Adding up the frequency of public TCR beta families identified people who carried CMV plus the relevant HLA. The response measured ex vivo was dominated by TCR beta clonotypes (HLA-C-restricted and CMV-specific).

This TCR came from a human donor in good health (CMV status not recorded). Some clones in this sample may be carry-over from other donors' samples. The gene calls are TRBV2 and TRBJ2-2; 7 bases are shared with TRBD2. The sequencing here drew on cultured PBMCs, taken from culture after CMV antigen stimulation. The CDR3 loop is CAMGLTNTGELFF. For the CDR3, the DNA is TGTGCCATGGGACTAACCAACACCGGGGAGCTGTTTTTT.